Listed below are T cell receptor beta chains from one sample, sequenced in a study of blood T cells in healthy people across ages. Each CDR3 protein gets one entry after TCRdb re-called the 5' RACE reads with MiXCR. The table shows around 800,000 distinct CDR3 sequences, with around 24% occurring only once. This sample also belongs to another study, concerning T cells of mothers and their children.

Sequenced input: blood. The receptors come from a boy aged 5-17 years in good health. Each CDR3 is given with its conserved first and last residue. A D gene is named only where the DNA matches it firmly. Clone size is shown for a subset of rows, as once, few, many or a class of expanded clone.

many,TRBV11-2,TRBD1,TRBJ2-5,CASSFGTVQETQYF,TGTGCCAGCAGTTTCGGGACAGTCCAAGAGACCCAGTACTTC
few,TRBV27,TRBD2,TRBJ2-1,CASSLGGEGQFF,TGTGCCAGCAGTTTAGGGGGGGAGGGGCAGTTCTTC
few,TRBV12-3/TRBV12-4,-,TRBJ2-7,CVSSFFSSPCEQYF,TGTGTCAGCAGTTTTTTTAGCAGTCCCTGCGAGCAGTACTTC
few,TRBV3-1,-,TRBJ1-2,CASSPGGRDPYGYTF,TGTGCCAGCAGCCCCGGGGGCAGGGACCCCTATGGCTACACCTTC
few,TRBV28,-,TRBJ2-1,CASSSVRTEQFF,TGTGCCAGCAGTTCTGTCCGGACGGAGCAGTTCTTC
few,TRBV7-9,TRBD1,TRBJ2-5,CASSLWTGRLETQYF,TGTGCCAGCAGCCTCTGGACAGGGAGGTTAGAGACCCAGTACTTT
once,TRBV30,TRBD2,TRBJ2-2,CAWMRTSGRRELFF,TGTGCCTGGATGAGGACTAGCGGGAGAAGGGAGCTGTTTTTT
-,TRBV2,-,TRBJ2-1,CASTPEGSGQQFF,TGTGCCAGCACGCCGGAGGGGTCGGGTCAGCAGTTCTTC
-,TRBV20-1,TRBD1,TRBJ1-2,CSAGDRANYGYTF,TGCAGTGCCGGGGACAGGGCAAACTATGGCTACACCTTC
-,TRBV29-1,-,TRBJ1-1,CSVDGRANTEAFF,TGCAGCGTTGACGGCCGGGCGAACACTGAAGCTTTCTTT
-,TRBV5-5,TRBD1,TRBJ1-2,CASSPGTAATSYGYTF,TGTGCCAGCAGCCCAGGGACAGCGGCCACTAGCTATGGCTACACCTTC
-,TRBV3-1,-,TRBJ2-5,CASSQARIRETQYF,TGTGCCAGCAGCCAGGCCAGGATCCGGGAGACCCAGTACTTC
once,TRBV7-9,-,TRBJ2-7,CASGRGHEQYF,TGTGCGTCCGGCAGGGGCCACGAGCAGTACTTC
few,TRBV20-1,-,TRBJ1-1,CSAREVGSNTEAFF,TGCAGTGCTAGAGAGGTGGGGTCGAACACTGAAGCTTTCTTT
-,TRBV19,-,TRBJ2-5,CASSIGGTTLETQYF,TGTGCCAGTAGTATAGGCGGAACTACGCTGGAGACCCAGTACTTC
few,TRBV10-3,-,TRBJ2-1,CAISDAETSSYNEQFF,TGTGCCATCAGTGACGCCGAGACAAGCTCCTACAATGAGCAGTTCTTC
-,TRBV12-3/TRBV12-4,TRBD2,TRBJ2-7,CASSPGLAGASAYEQYF,TGTGCCAGCAGCCCCGGACTAGCGGGGGCCTCCGCCTACGAGCAGTACTTC
-,TRBV19,TRBD1,TRBJ2-4,CASSAPTGQIQYF,TGTGCCAGTAGTGCACCAACGGGACAGATTCAGTACTTC
few,TRBV7-9,-,TRBJ1-2,CASSSPGPDYGYTF,TGTGCCAGCAGTTCTCCGGGACCCGACTATGGCTACACCTTC
-,TRBV28,-,TRBJ2-5,CASSPRLPRAQYF,TGTGCCAGCAGTCCCAGACTGCCCCGGGCCCAGTACTTC
few,TRBV5-5,-,TRBJ2-5,CASRARPLQSGQETQYF,TGTGCCAGCAGGGCACGTCCCTTACAAAGCGGGCAAGAGACCCAGTACTTC
-,TRBV9,TRBD2,TRBJ2-5,CASSVVGTRMETQYF,TGTGCCAGCAGCGTAGTCGGGACTAGGATGGAGACCCAGTACTTC
few,TRBV30,-,TRBJ2-5,CAWGPGILTSETQYF,TGTGCCTGGGGACCGGGCATACTCACTTCGGAGACCCAGTACTTC
few,TRBV2,-,TRBJ2-7,CASSMSSYEQYF,TGTGCCAGTTCAATGAGCTCCTACGAGCAGTACTTC
once,TRBV12-3/TRBV12-4,-,TRBJ2-1,CASTRSAEQFF,TGTGCCAGCACCAGGTCGGCTGAGCAGTTCTTC
few,TRBV24-1,-,TRBJ2-1,CATSDFGRDIYNEQFF,TGTGCCACCAGTGATTTTGGGAGGGACATCTACAATGAGCAGTTCTTC
few,TRBV28,TRBD1,TRBJ2-7,CASSFPHSGQGGSYEQYF,TGTGCCAGCAGTTTCCCCCACTCGGGACAGGGGGGATCCTACGAGCAGTACTTC
-,TRBV2,-,TRBJ2-1,CTSSESGNEQFF,TGTACCAGCAGTGAATCCGGCAATGAGCAGTTCTTC
few,TRBV7-3,TRBD2,TRBJ2-5,CASSFGEGETQYF,TGTGCCAGCAGTTTCGGGGAGGGCGAGACCCAGTACTTC
few,TRBV4-1,-,TRBJ2-5,CASSHPWPGVRETQYF,TGCGCCAGCAGCCACCCTTGGCCGGGGGTTAGGGAGACCCAGTACTTC
few,TRBV7-9,-,TRBJ1-2,CAIGASAYGYTF,TGTGCCATCGGGGCATCTGCGTATGGCTACACCTTC
few,TRBV10-3,TRBD1,TRBJ1-4,CAISVTRQGGDEKLFF,TGTGCCATCAGCGTGACCCGACAGGGCGGGGATGAAAAACTGTTTTTT
-,TRBV6-5,TRBD2,TRBJ2-2,CASSSHLKAGVDTGELFF,TGTGCCAGCAGTTCCCACTTAAAGGCGGGAGTGGATACCGGGGAGCTGTTTTTT
few,TRBV20-1,TRBD2,TRBJ2-1,CSADSPGLGGNEQFF,TGCAGTGCTGACTCGCCGGGACTAGGGGGCAATGAGCAGTTCTTC
-,TRBV23-1,-,TRBJ2-4,CASSQSGQAAKNIQYF,TGCGCCAGCAGTCAATCGGGACAAGCAGCCAAAAACATTCAGTACTTC
-,TRBV12-3/TRBV12-4,-,TRBJ2-7,CASSLGPLSYEQYF,TGTGCCAGCAGTTTAGGGCCGCTATCCTACGAGCAGTACTTC
-,TRBV12-3/TRBV12-4,-,TRBJ2-5,CASSSPAGARETQYF,TGTGCCAGCAGTTCACCTGCGGGGGCGAGAGAGACCCAGTACTTC
-,TRBV6-1,-,TRBJ2-4,CASSAPSWDSWVDKNIQYF,TGTGCCAGCAGTGCGCCCTCCTGGGACTCCTGGGTTGACAAAAACATTCAGTACTTC
-,TRBV7-3,TRBD1,TRBJ2-5,CASSPTGGGAETQYF,TGTGCCAGCAGCCCGACAGGGGGCGGGGCAGAGACCCAGTACTTC
-,TRBV4-1,-,TRBJ1-4,CASTNPGTTNEKLFF,TGCGCCAGCACCAACCCAGGGACCACCAATGAAAAACTGTTTTTT
-,TRBV6-5,TRBD1,TRBJ1-2,CASWTGQGYTF,TGTGCCAGTTGGACAGGACAAGGCTACACCTTC
-,TRBV6-6,TRBD2,TRBJ2-3,CASLPSGALTDTQYF,TGTGCCAGCCTCCCTAGCGGGGCCCTCACAGATACGCAGTATTTT
-,TRBV28,-,TRBJ1-2,CASSDSDYTF,TGTGCCAGCAGCGACAGTGACTACACCTTC
-,TRBV6-6,-,TRBJ2-7,CASRGTGVEQYF,TGTGCCAGCAGGGGGACGGGGGTCGAGCAGTACTTC
-,TRBV2,-,TRBJ1-4,CASFPGTLEKLFF,TGTGCCAGCTTCCCCGGGACACTAGAAAAACTGTTTTTT
few,TRBV11-2,-,TRBJ1-4,CASSFRVPSATNEKLFF,TGTGCCAGCAGCTTCCGGGTCCCGAGCGCAACTAATGAAAAACTGTTTTTT
many,TRBV28,TRBD2,TRBJ2-5,CASSSGTRRPETQYF,TGTGCCAGCAGTTCCGGGACTAGGCGCCCGGAGACCCAGTACTTC
few,TRBV7-3,-,TRBJ2-7,CASSLSPAHYEQYF,TGTGCCAGCAGCTTAAGTCCGGCGCACTACGAGCAGTACTTC
few,TRBV7-9,TRBD1,TRBJ2-3,CASSQRTGRADTQYF,TGTGCCAGCAGCCAACGGACAGGGAGAGCAGATACGCAGTATTTT
few,TRBV7-6,-,TRBJ2-2,CASSLGGPLAGELFF,TGTGCCAGCAGCTTAGGAGGGCCACTCGCGGGGGAGCTGTTTTTT
few,TRBV10-3,TRBD1,TRBJ1-1,CAIYSGAGGLQAFF,TGTGCCATCTACAGCGGGGCAGGGGGTTTACAAGCTTTCTTT
-,TRBV20-1,-,TRBJ1-4,CSASWVEYEKLFF,TGCAGTGCTAGTTGGGTGGAGTATGAAAAACTGTTTTTT
few,TRBV6-5,TRBD1,TRBJ2-7,CATRDRGPYEQYF,TGTGCCACCCGGGACAGGGGCCCCTACGAGCAGTACTTC